By share, the clone carrying this T cell receptor (beta chain) ranks as medium-sized. The target antigen is unknown. Sample time point: sample taken at primary tumor resection. The donors comprised some 78 untreated early-stage non-small cell lung cancer patients. Whole RNA came from tumor, nontumor lung or frozen PBMC and was sequenced without being sorted. The data stem from a study of spatial heterogeneity in lung cancer. Across the whole study: For tumor regions, TCR transcript counts showed a strong correlation with a T cell module score derived from matched bulk RNA-seq. Regarding the study as a whole: Counts that tracked tumor mutation counts were those of expanded intratumoral alpha and beta TCRs.

Individually, TCR cDNA molecules were each labelled with a unique molecular identifier. TCRdb redid the calling of the 5' RACE reads with MiXCR, one entry per CDR3 protein. The sample holds about 9,600 distinct CDR3 sequences; under 8% are singletons and the top ten take roughly 29%. The sequencing used lung tumor tissue, collected at surgery. The clonotype originates from a male donor with early-stage non-small cell lung cancer.

CDR3 loop: CASTAGPSSYNSPLHF. CDR3 sequence (DNA): TGTGCCAGCACCGCCGGACCTAGCTCCTATAATTCACCCCTCCACTTT. The chain combines TRBV3-1 with TRBJ1-6; D is ambiguous. There are 16 residues in the CDR3. Germline V gives CDR1 LGHDT, CDR2 YNNKEL (reference sequence). Trimming left V 7 bases short and J 0 bases short, with 13 bases between.